One and the same sample provided the 20 T cell receptor beta chains below, sequenced in a study of blood T cell repertoires in COVID-19. Assay used: immunoSEQ multiplex PCR; TCRdb lists only in-frame clones, some missing. The table lists some 200,000 clones, roughly 88% of them singletons. Sequencing was performed on PBMCs or T cells enriched from blood (not recorded which). The receptors were gathered from a woman between 35 and 50 years old with acute COVID-19.

This chain links TRBV9 with TRBJ1-1; D is undetermined. The CDR3 has 13 residues. Germline CDR1 SGDLS, CDR2 YYNGEE. V was pared by 4 bases and J by 5 bases, with 12 bases between. The CDR3 DNA reads TGTGCCAGCAGCACAGACGGTTGGACTGAAGCTTTCTTT. This translates into CASSTDGWTEAFF.

This chain links TRBV7-9 with TRBJ2-2; D is unresolved. The CDR3 loop spans 10 amino acids. Germline values: CDR1 SEHNR, CDR2 FQNEAQ (reference sequence). Trimming cost V 8 bases and J 10 bases, with 8 bases left between them. CDR3 sequence (DNA): TGTGCCAGCTTAACATTGGAGCTGTTTTTT. It specifies CASLTLELFF.

The chain has TRBV6-5 and TRBJ1-1; tentative D call: TRBD1 (5 bases). This CDR3 is 16 amino acids long. Germline lookup yields CDR1 MNHEY and CDR2 SVGAGI. V dropped 0 bases and J dropped 1 base, with 12 bases sitting between them. CDR3 nucleotide sequence: TGTGCCAGCAGTTACTCGACCCCTACAGGGAACACTGAAGCTTTCTTT. Translation: CASSYSTPTGNTEAFF.

This clone was seen only a few times. The genes are TRBV2 and TRBJ2-1, with 8 bases identical to TRBD1. From germline, CDR1 is SNHLY and CDR2 FYNNEI. After removal of 4 bases from V and 6 bases from J, the junction contained 8 bases not matched to a gene. The CDR3 contains 15 residues. Here the CDR3 DNA reads TGTGCCAGCAGTGTCGAAACAGGGGGAATCAATGAGCAGTTCTTC. This translates into CASSVETGGINEQFF.

The chain has TRBV9 and TRBJ1-4; 7 positions agree with TRBD1. CDR3 length equals 15 residues. The trim removed 3 bases at V and 8 bases at J, leaving 10 bases unmatched. Germline V gene data show CDR1 as SGDLS and CDR2 as YYNGEE. CDR3 residues: CASSEGAGLDEKLFF. The CDR3 DNA sequence: TGTGCCAGCAGCGAGGGGGCAGGCCTGGACGAAAAACTGTTTTTT.

Of note for this clone: Other nucleotide sequences from this sample produce the same CDR3. In nucleotides, the CDR3 is TGCGCCAGCAGCCGGGACAGGGGCTACACTGAAGCTTTCTTT. This sequence encodes CASSRDRGYTEAFF. This chain connects TRBV5-1 to TRBJ1-1, with 10 nucleotides matching TRBD1. Losses at the gene ends were 4 bases for V and 3 bases for J; bases not matched to a gene: 3. The CDR3 loop spans 14 amino acids. Per the germline V gene, CDR1 is SGHRS and CDR2 is YFSETQ.

This chain joins TRBV27 and TRBJ1-5; 10 positions match TRBD1. CDR3 length equals 16 residues. The junction had 12 bases not matched to a gene; V was cut back by 5 bases and J by 8 bases. The V gene's germline CDR1 is MNHEY and CDR2 SMNVEV (reference sequence). The CDR3 loop reads CASSPNPWTGGKPQHF. In nucleotides, the CDR3 is TGTGCCAGCAGTCCCAACCCCTGGACAGGGGGAAAGCCCCAGCATTTT.

This clone has more than one count but fewer than ten. V usage is TRBV7-9 and J usage is TRBJ2-5; 8 nucleotides agree with TRBD2. With 5 bases clipped from V and 3 bases from J, the junction kept 14 bases outside the gene matches. Germline V gene sequence: CDR1 SEHNR, CDR2 FQNEAQ (reference sequence). The CDR3 runs 17 residues. CDR3 sequence: CASSGVVGSGVKETQYF. The CDR3 coding sequence is TGTGCCAGCAGCGGGGTCGTGGGTAGCGGGGTTAAAGAGACCCAGTACTTC.

The V call is TRBV11-2, the J call TRBJ1-2, with 7 nucleotides matching TRBD1. Germline values: CDR1 SGHAT, CDR2 FQNNGV. V dropped 5 bases and J dropped 13; count of bases not matched to a gene: 13. The CDR3 has 13 amino acids. CDR3: CASSPFGSRGITF. Here the CDR3 DNA reads TGTGCCAGCAGCCCCTTCGGGAGCAGGGGGATCACCTTC.

The chain uses TRBV11-2 and TRBJ1-5; no clear D gene. V shed 0 bases and J shed 5 bases, with 8 bases lying between them. Germline lookup yields CDR1 SGHAT and CDR2 FQNNGV. The CDR3 covers 14 residues. This CDR3 is CASSLDPLDQPQHF. CDR3 DNA: TGTGCCAGCAGCTTAGATCCCCTTGATCAGCCCCAGCATTTT.

The chain employs TRBV18 and TRBJ2-7; 9 nucleotides align to TRBD2. The V segment lost 5 bases and the J segment 2 bases; nucleotides outside the gene matches: 1. The CDR3 spans 13 residues. The V gene's germline CDR1 is KGHSH and CDR2 LQKENI. Here the CDR3 reads CASSASGAYEQYV. CDR3 nucleotides: TGTGCCAGCTCAGCTAGCGGGGCCTACGAGCAGTACGTC.

V gene TRBV7-9 combines with J gene TRBJ2-7; D possibly corresponds to TRBD1 (6 bases). Trimming stripped 11 bases from V and 5 bases from J, with 16 bases between. In germline, CDR1 is SEHNR, CDR2 FQNEAQ (reference sequence). The CDR3 runs to 12 residues. The CDR3 is CAGSNREHEQYF. CDR3 sequence (DNA): TGTGCCGGAAGCAACAGGGAACACGAGCAGTACTTC.

The gene calls are TRBV5-1 and TRBJ2-1; D perhaps matches TRBD1 (6 bases). Germline CDR1 is SGHRS and CDR2 is YFSETQ. The V end lost 2 bases, the J end lost 8 bases, and 23 bases lay between the germline ends. CDR3 length: 17 amino acids. This chain's CDR3 is CASSLVTGPYLLDEQFF. In nucleotides, the CDR3 is TGCGCCAGCAGCTTAGTAACAGGGCCGTATCTCTTGGATGAGCAGTTCTTC.

V usage is TRBV9 and J usage is TRBJ2-1; a possible D gene is TRBD1 (8 bases). In germline, CDR1 is SGDLS, CDR2 YYNGEE. This CDR3 contains 15 residues. Trimming shortened V by 3 bases and J by 7 bases, and 17 bases separated the two germline ends. As DNA, the CDR3 is TGTGCCAGCAGCGCCCATGGACAGGGAGGGAATGAGCAGTTCTTC. Its translation: CASSAHGQGGNEQFF.

This clone was seen just once. The V call is TRBV7-3, the J call TRBJ2-3, with 7 bases identical to TRBD2. This CDR3 has 16 residues. The V segment lost 1 base and the J segment 0 bases; nucleotides outside the gene matches: 4. The germline CDR1 and CDR2 sequences are SGHTA and FQGTGA. CDR3 DNA sequence: TGTGCCAGCAGCTTAAAGGGAGGGTCGAGCACAGATACGCAGTATTTT. Translating gives CASSLKGGSSTDTQYF.

This clone was picked up one time. V and J are TRBV7-9 and TRBJ1-1, with unresolved D. Trimming pared 5 bases from V and 3 bases from J, leaving 7 bases between. CDR1 and CDR2 from the germline V gene are SEHNR and FQNEAQ (reference sequence). The CDR3 is 12 residues long. The CDR3 sequence: CASSQGDTEAFF. CDR3 sequence (DNA): TGTGCCAGCAGCCAAGGAGACACTGAAGCTTTCTTT.

V and J are TRBV18 and TRBJ2-7, with a weak D call TRBD1 (6 bases). The CDR3 length is 15 residues. V was shortened by 1 base and J by 3 bases, with 13 bases between the two germline ends. Per germline, CDR1 KGHSH and CDR2 LQKENI. CDR3 in amino acids: CASSPRQGIFYEQYF. CDR3 coding DNA: TGTGCCAGCTCACCACGTCAGGGGATTTTCTACGAGCAGTACTTC.

This clone was counted a single time. CDR3 coding DNA: TGTGCCACCAGCAGAGTCGCAGGGGCTCATGGCTACACCTTC. It specifies CATSRVAGAHGYTF. The chain has TRBV15 and TRBJ1-2; D might be TRBD1 (6 bases). V was pared by 1 base and J by 6 bases, with 12 bases between. This CDR3 region has 14 residues. Germline V gene lookup returns CDR1 LNHNV and CDR2 YYDKDF (reference sequence).

This chain connects TRBV29-1 to TRBJ1-2; 7 nucleotides line up with TRBD1. From germline, CDR1 is SQVTM and CDR2 ANQGSEA. This CDR3 has 13 amino acids. Unmatched junction bases numbered 9, after V lost 3 bases and J lost 8 bases. The CDR3 DNA reads as TGCAGCGTTGAGGGGGGACAGCGTCCCGGCTACACCTTC. It yields the protein CSVEGGQRPGYTF. Drawing the rest from reference TRBV29-1 and TRBJ1-2, the complete variable domain is SAVISQKPSRDICQRGTSLTIQCQVDSQVTMMFWYRQQPGQSLTLIATANQGSEATYESGFVIDKFPISRPNLTFSTLTVSNMSPEDSSIYLCSVEGGQRPGYTFGSGTRLTVV.

CDR3 in DNA: TGTGCCTGGGACAGGGACTATGGCTACACCTTC. Translating it yields CAWDRDYGYTF. The V and J genes are TRBV30 and TRBJ1-2; 7 positions agree with TRBD1. Germline trimming cut 5 bases from V and 3 bases from J; bases unmatched to any gene: 0. The CDR3 sequence is 11 residues long. Germline V CDR1 and CDR2: GTSNPN, SVGIG (reference sequence).